These 9 T cell receptor beta chains share one sample of origin, sequenced in a study of shared clonotypes between healthy human individuals. TCRdb's table, derived via immunoSEQ multiplex PCR, lists solely in-frame clones and lacks some. Seen here are 950,000 to 1,100,000 clones, about 80% observed once, and the top ten hold roughly 0.57%. Sample: memory CD4+ T cells from PBMCs. The subset: CD45RA-negative fraction. The receptors were gathered from a man in his late teens or twenties in good health. Some clones in this sample may be carry-over from other donors' samples.

This clone has more than one count but fewer than ten. The chain carries TRBV25-1 and TRBJ2-1; D gene ambiguous. From germline, CDR1 is MGHDK and CDR2 SYGVNS. V lost 8 bases and J 3 bases, leaving 11 bases between the germline ends. The CDR3 contains 13 residues. The CDR3 DNA follows: TGTGCCAGCCAAGGGCCCAGCTACAATGAGCAGTTCTTC. Protein sequence: CASQGPSYNEQFF.

This chain links TRBV7-9 with TRBJ2-5, with 8 bases identical to TRBD1. This CDR3 is built from 15 residues. Germline CDR1 reads SEHNR; CDR2 reads FQNEAQ (reference sequence). The junction had 5 bases not matched to a gene; V was cut back by 5 bases and J by 0 bases. The CDR3 DNA reads TGTGCCAGCAGCGCCCGGACAGGGTACCAAGAGACCCAGTACTTC. Its protein product is CASSARTGYQETQYF. Full variable domain (missing parts from reference TRBV7-9 and TRBJ2-5): DTGVSQNPRHKITKRGQNVTFRCDPISEHNRLYWYRQTLGQGPEFLTYFQNEAQLEKSRLLSDRFSAERPKGSFSTLEIQRTEQGDSAMYLCASSARTGYQETQYFGPGTRLLVL.

Comment on this clone: One base separates it from a far larger clone, so it is likely a read error. Different DNA sequences within this sample yield the same CDR3. The V gene is TRBV7-9, the J gene TRBJ2-3; D not resolved. CDR3 length: 12 amino acids. Germline V gives CDR1 SEHNR, CDR2 FQNEAQ (reference sequence). The V gene lost 2 bases and the J gene lost 3 bases, with 3 bases spanning the gap. The CDR3 protein is CASSLRTDTQYF. The CDR3 DNA reads as TGTGCCAGCAGCTTAAGGACAGATACGCAGTATTTT. The variable domain in full, completed from reference TRBV7-9 and TRBJ2-3, reads DTGVSQNPRHKITKRGQNVTFRCDPISEHNRLYWYRQTLGQGPEFLTYFQNEAQLEKSRLLSDRFSAERPKGSFSTLEIQRTEQGDSAMYLCASSLRTDTQYFGPGTRLTVL.

This clone was seen more than once but under ten times. This chain connects TRBV15 to TRBJ2-3; D possibly corresponds to TRBD1 (5 bases). V lost 5 bases and J lost 4, with 13 bases in between. The germline V gene encodes CDR1 LNHNV and CDR2 YYDKDF (reference sequence). CDR3 length: 14 residues. The CDR3 DNA sequence: TGTGCCACCAGCGCCGGGCAGGGCGCAGATACGCAGTATTTT. It translates to CATSAGQGADTQYF.

This clone was seen once. The chain employs TRBV28 and TRBJ1-4, with D perhaps TRBD1 (6 bases). The CDR3 spans 16 residues. Trimming removed 3 bases from V and 3 bases from J, with 14 bases in between. In germline, CDR1 is MDHEN, CDR2 SYDVKM. DNA of the CDR3: TGTGCCAGCAGTTTCCTCCCGACAGGCCCTAATGAAAAACTGTTTTTT. This gives the protein CASSFLPTGPNEKLFF.

This clone was observed a handful of times. This chain links TRBV29-1 with TRBJ2-7; the D gene is possibly TRBD1 (6 bases). Looked up from germline, CDR1 is SQVTM and CDR2 is ANQGSEA. This CDR3 has 13 residues. Trimming left V 3 bases short and J 2 bases short, with 11 bases between. The CDR3 nucleotides read TGCAGCGTTGAGGGGACACTTCCCTACGAGCAGTACTTC. This sequence encodes CSVEGTLPYEQYF.

V and J are TRBV7-2 and TRBJ2-1; D not certain. CDR1 and CDR2 from the germline V gene are SGHTA and FQGNSA. The V end was cut by 4 bases, the J end by 6 bases, with 16 bases between. CDR3 length: 15 residues. The chain's CDR3 is CASSSKRLEINEQFF. The CDR3 DNA reads TGTGCCAGCAGCTCGAAGAGGCTAGAGATCAATGAGCAGTTCTTC.

With respect to this clone: Since a much larger clone is just one base distant, this may be a read error. Distinct nucleotide sequences in the sample also encode this CDR3. The genes are TRBV27 and TRBJ2-6; D possibly uses TRBD1 or TRBD2 (5 bases each). The CDR3 totals 14 residues. In germline, CDR1 is MNHEY, CDR2 SMNVEV (reference sequence). V lost 5 bases, J lost 0 bases, and 5 bases lay in between. The CDR3 sequence is CASSGGSGANVLTF. The CDR3 DNA reads as TGTGCCAGCAGTGGGGGCTCTGGGGCCAACGTCCTGACTTTC. Together with reference TRBV27 and TRBJ2-6, the CDR3 gives the full variable domain: EAQVTQNPRYLITVTGKKLTVTCSQNMNHEYMSWYRQDPGLGLRQIYYSMNVEVTDKGDVPEGYKVSRKEKRNFPLILESPSPNQTSLYFCASSGGSGANVLTFGAGSRLTVL.

The gene calls are TRBV28 and TRBJ2-2, with TRBD2 identical over 11 bases. In germline, CDR1 is MDHEN, CDR2 SYDVKM. The CDR3 has 16 amino acids. V shed 3 bases and J 7 bases; nucleotides not matched to a gene: 7. DNA of the CDR3: TGTGCCAGCAGTTTTAATAGCGGGAGGGCCGGCGGGGAGCTGTTTTTT. Translating gives CASSFNSGRAGGELFF.